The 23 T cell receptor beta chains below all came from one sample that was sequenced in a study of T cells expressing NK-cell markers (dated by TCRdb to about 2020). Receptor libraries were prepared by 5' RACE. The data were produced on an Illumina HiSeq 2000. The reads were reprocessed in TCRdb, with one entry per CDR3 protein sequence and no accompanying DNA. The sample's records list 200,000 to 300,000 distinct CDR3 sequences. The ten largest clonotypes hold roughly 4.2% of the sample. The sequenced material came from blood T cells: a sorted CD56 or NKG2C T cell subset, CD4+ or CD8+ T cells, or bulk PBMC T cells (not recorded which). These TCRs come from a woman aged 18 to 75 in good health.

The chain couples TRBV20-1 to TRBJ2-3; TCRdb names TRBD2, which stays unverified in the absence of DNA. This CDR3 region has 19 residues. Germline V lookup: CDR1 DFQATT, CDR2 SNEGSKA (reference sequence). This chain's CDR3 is CSHAGTAGTSGRRGDTQYF.

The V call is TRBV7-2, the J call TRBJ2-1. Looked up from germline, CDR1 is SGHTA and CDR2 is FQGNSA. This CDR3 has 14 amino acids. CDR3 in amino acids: CASSSLLSYNEQFF.

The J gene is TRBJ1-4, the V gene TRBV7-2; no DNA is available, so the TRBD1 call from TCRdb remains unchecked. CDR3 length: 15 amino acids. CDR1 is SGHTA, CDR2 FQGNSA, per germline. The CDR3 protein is CASSLVVGPGEKLFF.

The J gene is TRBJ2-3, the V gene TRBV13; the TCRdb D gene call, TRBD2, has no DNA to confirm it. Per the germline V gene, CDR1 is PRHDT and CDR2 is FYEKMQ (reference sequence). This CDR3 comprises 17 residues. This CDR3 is CASSLLAAGVGTDTQYF.

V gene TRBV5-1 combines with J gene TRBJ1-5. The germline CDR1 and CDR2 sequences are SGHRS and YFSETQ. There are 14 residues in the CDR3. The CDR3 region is CASSLDMAGQPQHF.

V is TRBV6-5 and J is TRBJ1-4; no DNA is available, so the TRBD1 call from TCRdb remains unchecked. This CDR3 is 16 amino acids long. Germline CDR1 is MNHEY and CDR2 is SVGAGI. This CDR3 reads CASSYSTPGANEKLFF.

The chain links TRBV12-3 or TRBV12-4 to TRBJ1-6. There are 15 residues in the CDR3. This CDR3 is CASSLAQGMNSPLHF.

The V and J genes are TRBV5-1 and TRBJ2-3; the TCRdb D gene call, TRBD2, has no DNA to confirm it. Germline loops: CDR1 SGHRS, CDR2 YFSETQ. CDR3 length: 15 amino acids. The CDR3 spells CASSSGGASADTQYF.

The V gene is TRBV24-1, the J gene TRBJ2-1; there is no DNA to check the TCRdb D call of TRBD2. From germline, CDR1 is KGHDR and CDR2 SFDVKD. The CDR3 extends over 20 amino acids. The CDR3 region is CATSDPGLAGDFGSYNEQFF.

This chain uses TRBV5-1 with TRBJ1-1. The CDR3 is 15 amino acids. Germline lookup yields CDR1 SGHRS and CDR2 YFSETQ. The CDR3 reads CASSGPGTVNTEAFF.

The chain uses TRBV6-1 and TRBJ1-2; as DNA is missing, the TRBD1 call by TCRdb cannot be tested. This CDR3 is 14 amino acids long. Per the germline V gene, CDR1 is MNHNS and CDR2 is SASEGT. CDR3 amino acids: CASSPDRPNYGYTF.

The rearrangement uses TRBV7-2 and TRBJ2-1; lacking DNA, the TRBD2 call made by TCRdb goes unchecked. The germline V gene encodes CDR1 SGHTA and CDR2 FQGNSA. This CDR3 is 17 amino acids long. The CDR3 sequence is CASSAPTSGRTYNEQFF. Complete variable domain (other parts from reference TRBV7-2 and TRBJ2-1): GAGVSQSPSNKVTEKGKDVELRCDPISGHTALYWYRQSLGQGLEFLIYFQGNSAPDKSGLPSDRFSAERTGGSVSTLTIQRTQQEDSAVYLCASSAPTSGRTYNEQFFGPGTRLTVL.

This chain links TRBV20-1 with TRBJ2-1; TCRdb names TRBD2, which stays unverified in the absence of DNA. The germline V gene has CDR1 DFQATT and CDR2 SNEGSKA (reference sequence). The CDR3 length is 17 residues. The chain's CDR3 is CSARDQTTSGSYNEQFF.

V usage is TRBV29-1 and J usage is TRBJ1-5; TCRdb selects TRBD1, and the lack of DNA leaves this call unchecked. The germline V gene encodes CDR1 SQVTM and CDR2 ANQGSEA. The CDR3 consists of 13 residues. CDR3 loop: CSVEVDNNQPQHF.

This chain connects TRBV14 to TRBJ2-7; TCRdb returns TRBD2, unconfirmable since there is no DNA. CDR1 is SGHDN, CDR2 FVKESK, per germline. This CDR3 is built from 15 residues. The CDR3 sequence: CASSQLGLAGVEQYF.

The CDR3 here is CASSPLGTSVYNEQFF. This sequence joins TRBV12-3 or TRBV12-4 and TRBJ2-1; the TRBD2 assignment by TCRdb is unverifiable without DNA. The CDR3 length is 16 residues.

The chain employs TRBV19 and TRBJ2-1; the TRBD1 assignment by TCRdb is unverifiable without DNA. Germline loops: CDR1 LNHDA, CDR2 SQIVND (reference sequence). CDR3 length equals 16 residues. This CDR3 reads CASSSPAGGPYNEQFF.

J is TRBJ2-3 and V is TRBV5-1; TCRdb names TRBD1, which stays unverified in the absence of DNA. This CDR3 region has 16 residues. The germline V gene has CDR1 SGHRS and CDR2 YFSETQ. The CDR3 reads CASSPTGTGRTDTQYF.

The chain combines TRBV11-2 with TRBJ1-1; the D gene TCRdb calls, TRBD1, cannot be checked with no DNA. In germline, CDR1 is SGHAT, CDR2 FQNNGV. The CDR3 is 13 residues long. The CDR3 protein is CASSLTGATEAFF.

CDR3: CASSQLERDWGNEQFF. The J gene is TRBJ2-1, the V gene TRBV14; without DNA, the TCRdb call of TRBD1 cannot be checked. The CDR3 length is 16 residues. Germline V gene lookup returns CDR1 SGHDN and CDR2 FVKESK.

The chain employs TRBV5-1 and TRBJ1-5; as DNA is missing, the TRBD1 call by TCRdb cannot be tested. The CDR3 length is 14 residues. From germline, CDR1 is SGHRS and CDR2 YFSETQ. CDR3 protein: CASSLGGGNQPQHF.

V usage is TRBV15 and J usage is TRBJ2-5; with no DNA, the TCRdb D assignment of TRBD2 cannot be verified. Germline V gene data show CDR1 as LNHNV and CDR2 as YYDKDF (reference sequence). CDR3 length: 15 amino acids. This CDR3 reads CATSRDPSEQETQYF.

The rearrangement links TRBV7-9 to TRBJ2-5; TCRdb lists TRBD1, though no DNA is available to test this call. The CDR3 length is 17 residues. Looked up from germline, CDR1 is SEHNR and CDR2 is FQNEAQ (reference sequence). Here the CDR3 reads CASTRLQGRQGQETQYF.